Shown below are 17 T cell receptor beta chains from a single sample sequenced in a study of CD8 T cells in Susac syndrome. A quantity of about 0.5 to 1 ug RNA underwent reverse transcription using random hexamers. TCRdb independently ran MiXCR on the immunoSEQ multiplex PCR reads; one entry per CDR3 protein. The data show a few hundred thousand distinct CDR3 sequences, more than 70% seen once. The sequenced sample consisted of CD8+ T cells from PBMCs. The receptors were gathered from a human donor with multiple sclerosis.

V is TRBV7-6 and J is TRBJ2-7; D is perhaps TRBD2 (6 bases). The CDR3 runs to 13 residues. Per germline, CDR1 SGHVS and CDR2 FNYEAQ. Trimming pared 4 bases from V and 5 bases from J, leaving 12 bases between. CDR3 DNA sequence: TGTGCCAGCAGCTCCTCCGGGACTCACGAGCAGTACTTC. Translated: CASSSSGTHEQYF.

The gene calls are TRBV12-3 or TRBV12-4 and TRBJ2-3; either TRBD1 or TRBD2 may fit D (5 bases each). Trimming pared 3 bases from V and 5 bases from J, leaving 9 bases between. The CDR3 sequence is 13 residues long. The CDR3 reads CASSLGVIDTQYF. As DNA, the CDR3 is TGTGCCAGCAGTTTGGGGGTTATAGATACGCAGTATTTT.

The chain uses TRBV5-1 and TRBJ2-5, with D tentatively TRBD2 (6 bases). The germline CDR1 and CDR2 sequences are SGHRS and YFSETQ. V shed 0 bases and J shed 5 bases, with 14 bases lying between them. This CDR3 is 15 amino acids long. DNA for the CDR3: TGCGCCAGCAGCTTGGCCGGGGGAGCGGTCGAGACCCAGTACTTC. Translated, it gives CASSLAGGAVETQYF.

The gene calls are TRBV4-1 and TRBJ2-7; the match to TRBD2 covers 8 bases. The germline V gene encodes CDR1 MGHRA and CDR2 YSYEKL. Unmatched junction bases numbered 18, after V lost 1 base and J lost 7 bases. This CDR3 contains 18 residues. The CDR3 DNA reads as TGCGCCAGCAGCCAAGTAGACCGGGGCGGGGGGACTTCCAGGGAGCAGTACTTC. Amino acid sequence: CASSQVDRGGGTSREQYF.

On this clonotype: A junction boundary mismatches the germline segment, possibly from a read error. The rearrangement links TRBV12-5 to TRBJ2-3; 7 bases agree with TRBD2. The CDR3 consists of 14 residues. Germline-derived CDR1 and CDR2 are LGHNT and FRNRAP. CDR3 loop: CASGSPTSIDTQYF. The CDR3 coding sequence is TGTGCTAGTGGTTCCCCGACTAGCATAGATACGCAGTATTTT.

The CDR3 loop is CASSLFLEPRGYVEQYF. The CDR3 DNA reads as TGTGCCAGCAGTTTATTTCTAGAACCTCGAGGCTACGTCGAGCAGTACTTC. V gene TRBV28 combines with J gene TRBJ2-7; D not resolved. Per the germline V gene, CDR1 is MDHEN and CDR2 is SYDVKM. This CDR3 has 17 amino acids. V lost 1 base, J lost 6 bases, and 22 bases lay in between.

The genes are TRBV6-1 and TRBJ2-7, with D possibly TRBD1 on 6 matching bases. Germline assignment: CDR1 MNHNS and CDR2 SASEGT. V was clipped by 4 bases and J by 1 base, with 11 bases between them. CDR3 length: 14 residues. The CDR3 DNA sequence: TGTGCCAGCAGTGCCGGGACACAATCCTACGAGCAGTACTTC. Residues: CASSAGTQSYEQYF.

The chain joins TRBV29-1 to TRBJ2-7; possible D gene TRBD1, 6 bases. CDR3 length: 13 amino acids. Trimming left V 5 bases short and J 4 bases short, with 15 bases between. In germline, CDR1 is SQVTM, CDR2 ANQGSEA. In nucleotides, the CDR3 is TGCAGCGTTCAAACAGGGTCTGGTTACGAGCAGTACTTC. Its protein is CSVQTGSGYEQYF.

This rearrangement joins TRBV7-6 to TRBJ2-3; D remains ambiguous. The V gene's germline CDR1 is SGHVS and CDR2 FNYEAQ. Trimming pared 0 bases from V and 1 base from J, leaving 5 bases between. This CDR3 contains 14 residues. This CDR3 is CASSLAMGTDTQYF. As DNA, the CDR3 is TGTGCCAGCAGCTTAGCGATGGGCACAGATACGCAGTATTTT.

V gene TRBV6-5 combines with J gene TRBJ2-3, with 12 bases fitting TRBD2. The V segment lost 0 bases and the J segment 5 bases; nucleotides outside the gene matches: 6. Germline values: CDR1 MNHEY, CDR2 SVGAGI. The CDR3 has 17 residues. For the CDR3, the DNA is TGTGCCAGCAGTTACTCGGCTAGCGGGGGGGCGGAAGATACGCAGTATTTT. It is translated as CASSYSASGGAEDTQYF.

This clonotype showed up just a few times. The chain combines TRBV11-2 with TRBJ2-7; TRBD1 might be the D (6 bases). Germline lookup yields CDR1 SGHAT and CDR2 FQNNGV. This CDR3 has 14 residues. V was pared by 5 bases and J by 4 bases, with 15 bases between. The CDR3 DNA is TGTGCCAGCAGCGGGGGACACCACCCATACGAGCAGTACTTC. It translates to CASSGGHHPYEQYF.

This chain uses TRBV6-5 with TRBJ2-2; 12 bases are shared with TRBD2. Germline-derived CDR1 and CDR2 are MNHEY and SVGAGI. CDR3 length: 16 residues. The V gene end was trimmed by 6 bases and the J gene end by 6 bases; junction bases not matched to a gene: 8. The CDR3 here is CASRSSSGGAAGELFF. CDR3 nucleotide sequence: TGTGCCAGCAGGTCCTCTAGCGGGGGGGCTGCCGGGGAGCTGTTTTTT.

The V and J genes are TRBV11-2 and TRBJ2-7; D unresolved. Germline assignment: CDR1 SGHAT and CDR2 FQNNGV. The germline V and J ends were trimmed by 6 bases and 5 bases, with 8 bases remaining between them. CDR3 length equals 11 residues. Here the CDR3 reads CASSNVDEQYF. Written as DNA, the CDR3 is TGTGCCAGCAGTAACGTAGACGAGCAGTACTTC. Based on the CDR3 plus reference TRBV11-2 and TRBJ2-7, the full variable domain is EAGVAQSPRYKIIEKRQSVAFWCNPISGHATLYWYQQILGQGPKLLIQFQNNGVVDDSQLPKDRFSAERLKGVDSTLKIQPAKLEDSAVYLCASSNVDEQYFGPGTRLTVT.

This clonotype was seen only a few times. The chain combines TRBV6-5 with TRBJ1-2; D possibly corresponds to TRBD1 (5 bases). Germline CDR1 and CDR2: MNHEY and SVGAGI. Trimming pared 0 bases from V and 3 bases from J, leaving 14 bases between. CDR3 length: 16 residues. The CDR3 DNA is TGTGCCAGCAGTTACTCCAACAGGATTACTGACTATGGCTACACCTTC. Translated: CASSYSNRITDYGYTF.

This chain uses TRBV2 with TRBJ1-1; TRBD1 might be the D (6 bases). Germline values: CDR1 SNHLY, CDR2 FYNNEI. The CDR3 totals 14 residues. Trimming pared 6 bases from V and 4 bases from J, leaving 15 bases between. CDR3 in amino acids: CASRATGSGTEAFF. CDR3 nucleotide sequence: TGTGCCAGCAGGGCCACAGGGTCTGGCACTGAAGCTTTCTTT.

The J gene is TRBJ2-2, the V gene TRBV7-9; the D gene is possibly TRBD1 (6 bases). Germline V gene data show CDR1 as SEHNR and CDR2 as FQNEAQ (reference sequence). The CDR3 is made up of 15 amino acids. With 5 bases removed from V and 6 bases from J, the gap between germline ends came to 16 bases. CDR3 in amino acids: CASSPQTGVPGELFF. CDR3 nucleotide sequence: TGTGCCAGCAGCCCCCAGACAGGTGTTCCCGGGGAGCTGTTTTTT.

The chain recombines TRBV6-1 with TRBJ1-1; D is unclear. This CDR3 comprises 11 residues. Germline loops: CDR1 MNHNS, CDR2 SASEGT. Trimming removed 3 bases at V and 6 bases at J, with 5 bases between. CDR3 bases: TGTGCCAGCAGTGAGAGCCCTGAAGCTTTCTTT. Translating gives CASSESPEAFF.